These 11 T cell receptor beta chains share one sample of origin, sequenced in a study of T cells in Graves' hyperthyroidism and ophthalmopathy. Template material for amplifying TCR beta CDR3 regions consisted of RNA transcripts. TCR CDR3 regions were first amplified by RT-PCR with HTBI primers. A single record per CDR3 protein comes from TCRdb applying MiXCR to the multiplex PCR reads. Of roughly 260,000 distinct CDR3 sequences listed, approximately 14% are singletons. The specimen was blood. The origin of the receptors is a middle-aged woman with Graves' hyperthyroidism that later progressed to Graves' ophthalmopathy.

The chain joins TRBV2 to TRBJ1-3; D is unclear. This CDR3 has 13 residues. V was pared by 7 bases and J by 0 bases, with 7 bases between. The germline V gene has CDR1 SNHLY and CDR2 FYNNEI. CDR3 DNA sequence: TGTGCCAGCAAACTAACCTCTGGAAACACCATATATTTT. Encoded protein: CASKLTSGNTIYF. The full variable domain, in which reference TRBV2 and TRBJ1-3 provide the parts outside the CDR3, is EPEVTQTPSHQVTQMGQEVILRCVPISNHLYFYWYRQILGQKVEFLVSFYNNEISEKSEIFDDQFSVERPDGSNFTLKIRSTKLEDSAMYFCASKLTSGNTIYFGEGSWLTVV.

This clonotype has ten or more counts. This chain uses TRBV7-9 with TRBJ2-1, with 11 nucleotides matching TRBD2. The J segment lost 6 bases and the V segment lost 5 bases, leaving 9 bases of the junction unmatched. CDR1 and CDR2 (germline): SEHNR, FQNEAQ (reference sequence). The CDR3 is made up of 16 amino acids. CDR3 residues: CASSTRSGRDANEQFF. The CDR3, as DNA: TGTGCCAGCAGCACCCGTAGCGGGAGGGACGCCAATGAGCAGTTCTTC.

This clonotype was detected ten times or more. CDR3 in amino acids: CASSLRQVVNYGYTF. The CDR3 DNA follows: TGTGCCAGCAGTTTACGACAGGTGGTTAACTATGGCTACACCTTC. The chain recombines TRBV28 with TRBJ1-2, with a possible D match to TRBD1 (6 bases). The germline V gene has CDR1 MDHEN and CDR2 SYDVKM. The length of the CDR3 is 15 residues. With 2 bases removed from V and 1 base from J, the gap between germline ends came to 11 bases.

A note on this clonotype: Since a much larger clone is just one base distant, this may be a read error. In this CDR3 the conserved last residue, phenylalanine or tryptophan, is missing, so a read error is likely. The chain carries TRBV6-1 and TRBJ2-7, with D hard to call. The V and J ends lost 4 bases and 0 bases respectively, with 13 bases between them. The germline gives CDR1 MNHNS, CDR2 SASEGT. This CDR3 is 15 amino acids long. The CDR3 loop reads CASSAGPHASYEQYL. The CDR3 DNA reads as TGTGCCAGCAGTGCCGGCCCACATGCCTCCTACGAGCAGTACTTA.

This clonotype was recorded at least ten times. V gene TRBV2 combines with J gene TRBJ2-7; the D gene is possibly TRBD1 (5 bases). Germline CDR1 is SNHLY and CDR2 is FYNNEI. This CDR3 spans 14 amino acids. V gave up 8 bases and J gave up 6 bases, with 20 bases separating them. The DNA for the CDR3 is TGTGCCAGCGGTGGTAGACAGCATTTCTCCGAGCAGTACTTC. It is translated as CASGGRQHFSEQYF.

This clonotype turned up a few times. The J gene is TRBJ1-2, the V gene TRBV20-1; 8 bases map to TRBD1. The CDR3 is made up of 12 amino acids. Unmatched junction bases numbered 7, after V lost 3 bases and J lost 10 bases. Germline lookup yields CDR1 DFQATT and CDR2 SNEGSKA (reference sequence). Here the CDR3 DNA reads TGCAGTGCTAGTGGACAGGGAGGGTACTACACCTTC. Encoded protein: CSASGQGGYYTF.

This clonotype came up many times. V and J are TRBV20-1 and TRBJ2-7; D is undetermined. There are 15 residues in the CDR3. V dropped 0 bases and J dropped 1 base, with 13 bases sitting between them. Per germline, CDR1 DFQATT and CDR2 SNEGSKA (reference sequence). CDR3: CSAREFPDHSYEQYF. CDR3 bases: TGCAGTGCTAGAGAATTTCCAGATCATTCCTACGAGCAGTACTTC.

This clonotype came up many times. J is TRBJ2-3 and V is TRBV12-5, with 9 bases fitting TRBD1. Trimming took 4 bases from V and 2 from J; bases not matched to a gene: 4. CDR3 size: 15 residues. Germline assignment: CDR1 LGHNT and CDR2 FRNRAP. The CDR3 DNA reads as TGTGCTAGTGGTTCCGGGACAGGGACCACAGATACGCAGTATTTT. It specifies CASGSGTGTTDTQYF. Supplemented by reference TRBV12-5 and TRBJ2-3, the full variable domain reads DARVTQTPRHKVTEMGQEVTMRCQPILGHNTVFWYRQTMMQGLELLAYFRNRAPLDDSGMPKDRFSAEMPDATLATLKIQPSEPRDSAVYFCASGSGTGTTDTQYFGPGTRLTVL.

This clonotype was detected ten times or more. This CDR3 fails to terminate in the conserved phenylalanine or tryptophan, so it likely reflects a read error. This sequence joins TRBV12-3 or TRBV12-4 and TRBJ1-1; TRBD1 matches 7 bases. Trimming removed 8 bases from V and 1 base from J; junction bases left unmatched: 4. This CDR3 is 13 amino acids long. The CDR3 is CASRGGGNTEAFL. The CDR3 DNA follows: TGTGCCAGCCGAGGGGGCGGGAACACTGAAGCTTTCTTG.

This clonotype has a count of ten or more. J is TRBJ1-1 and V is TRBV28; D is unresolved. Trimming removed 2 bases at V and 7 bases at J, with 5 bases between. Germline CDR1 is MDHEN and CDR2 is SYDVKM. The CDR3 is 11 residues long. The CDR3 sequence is CASSLGVEAFF. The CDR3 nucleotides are TGTGCCAGCAGTTTAGGGGTTGAAGCTTTCTTT.

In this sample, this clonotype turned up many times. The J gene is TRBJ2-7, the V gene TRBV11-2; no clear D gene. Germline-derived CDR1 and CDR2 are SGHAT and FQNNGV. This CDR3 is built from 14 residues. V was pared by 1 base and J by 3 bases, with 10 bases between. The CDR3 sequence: CASSLVGSHYEQYF. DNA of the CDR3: TGTGCCAGCAGCTTAGTAGGAAGCCACTACGAGCAGTACTTC.